One and the same sample provided the 21 T cell receptor beta chains below, sequenced in a study of blood T cells in healthy people across ages. With a J-beta primer mix and a sample-barcoded 5' primer, a second PCR ran 7 to 11 cycles. A single record per CDR3 protein comes from TCRdb applying MiXCR to the 5' RACE reads. The table includes about 1.4 million distinct CDR3 sequences, 45% to 70% detected once. Sequencing input: blood. These receptors originate from a man aged 18 to 30 in good health.

Remarks on this clonotype: Given a much more abundant clone one base away, this may be a read error. The V call is TRBV6-1, the J call TRBJ2-7; 9 nucleotides align to TRBD2. The CDR3 covers 15 residues. V shed 2 bases and J 2 bases; nucleotides not matched to a gene: 4. Germline V lookup: CDR1 MNHNS, CDR2 SASEGT. CDR3 residues: CASSETGGGAYEQYF. CDR3 in DNA: TGTGCCAGCAGTGAAACTGGCGGGGGGGCCTACGAGCAGTACTTC.

The chain couples TRBV27 to TRBJ2-5; D tentatively fits TRBD1 or TRBD2 (6 bases each). V lost 0 bases to trimming and J lost 11 bases, with 19 bases between them. Germline CDR1 MNHEY, CDR2 SMNVEV (reference sequence). The length of the CDR3 is 15 residues. The CDR3 DNA is TGTGCCAGCAGTTTATCCGGGGGCGGGTTCTGGGAGCAGTACTTC. It encodes CASSLSGGGFWEQYF.

In its sample, this clonotype was seen once. In DNA form, the CDR3 reads TGTGCCAGCAGCTATGGACCCACTATCGGGAGGTCTGAGCAGTTCTTC. This codes for CASSYGPTIGRSEQFF. The chain is built from TRBV5-6 and TRBJ2-1; 7 nucleotides agree with TRBD2. CDR3 length: 16 residues. Looked up from germline, CDR1 is SGHDT and CDR2 is YYEEEE. The V segment lost 3 bases and the J segment 9 bases; nucleotides outside the gene matches: 15.

The chain has TRBV6-1 and TRBJ2-7; D is unresolved. Germline V gives CDR1 MNHNS, CDR2 SASEGT. The CDR3 spans 12 residues. The V end lost 7 bases, the J end lost 2 bases, and 9 bases lay between the germline ends. The CDR3 sequence is CASNHATYEQYF. The DNA of the CDR3 is TGTGCCAGCAACCACGCCACCTACGAGCAGTACTTC.

The CDR3 coding sequence is TGTGCCAGCAGCTTGAGGATCATGTTCGCCTACAATGAGCAGTTCTTC. Translation gives CASSLRIMFAYNEQFF. This rearrangement joins TRBV5-6 to TRBJ2-1; D is undetermined. Germline CDR1 and CDR2: SGHDT and YYEEEE. The V end was cut by 1 base, the J end by 2 bases, with 13 bases between. The CDR3 length is 16 residues.

J is TRBJ2-3 and V is TRBV2; D call uncertain. The V gene lost 7 bases and the J gene lost 4 bases, with 18 bases spanning the gap. This CDR3 contains 15 residues. Germline V gene sequence: CDR1 SNHLY, CDR2 FYNNEI. DNA of the CDR3: TGTGCCAGCAAGGACCCTACTCCACGGCCAGATACGCAGTATTTT. Protein sequence: CASKDPTPRPDTQYF. The full variable domain, completed using reference TRBV2 and TRBJ2-3, is EPEVTQTPSHQVTQMGQEVILRCVPISNHLYFYWYRQILGQKVEFLVSFYNNEISEKSEIFDDQFSVERPDGSNFTLKIRSTKLEDSAMYFCASKDPTPRPDTQYFGPGTRLTVL.

This clonotype was seen a few times. The chain uses TRBV6-5 and TRBJ1-2; 7 nucleotides line up with TRBD1. Germline CDR1 reads MNHEY; CDR2 reads SVGAGI. The CDR3 is made up of 14 amino acids. J gave up 6 bases and V 6 bases, and 10 bases lay outside the gene matches. The DNA for the CDR3 is TGTGCCAGCAGCCCGGACAGGTCGGTGGATGGCTACACCTTC. This gives the protein CASSPDRSVDGYTF.

The CDR3 coding sequence is TGTGCCAGCAGCAGGACTAGCGGGGGGGATAATACGCAGTATTTT. Translation gives CASSRTSGGDNTQYF. This chain connects TRBV7-2 to TRBJ2-3; TRBD2 matches 15 bases. The CDR3 length is 15 residues. Germline V lookup: CDR1 SGHTA, CDR2 FQGNSA. Trimming at V came to 5 bases and at J to 7 bases, leaving 4 bases not matched to a gene.

As DNA, the CDR3 is TGCAGCGGTCGAGCGTACAATGAGCAGTACTTC. Protein: CSGRAYNEQYF. V usage is TRBV29-1 and J usage is TRBJ2-7; D is undetermined. Germline-derived CDR1 and CDR2 are SQVTM and ANQGSEA. The CDR3 spans 11 residues. Trimming took 7 bases from V and 7 from J, leaving 14 bases between them.

V gene TRBV7-2 combines with J gene TRBJ2-3; weak D call: TRBD2 (5 bases). The CDR3 spans 15 residues. Looked up from germline, CDR1 is SGHTA and CDR2 is FQGNSA. Trimming shortened V by 2 bases and J by 8 bases, and 17 bases separated the two germline ends. The CDR3 sequence: CASSLRQFGEGTQYF. In DNA form, the CDR3 reads TGTGCCAGCAGCTTACGCCAGTTCGGAGAGGGTACGCAGTATTTT.

The V and J genes are TRBV4-3 and TRBJ1-4; D unresolved. Germline loops: CDR1 LGHNA, CDR2 YSLEER. The length of the CDR3 is 15 residues. The ends were cut back, 3 bases at V and 0 bases at J, with 8 bases in the middle. CDR3 DNA: TGCGCCAGCAGCCAGCTCGACGCAACTAATGAAAAACTGTTTTTT. Translated, it gives CASSQLDATNEKLFF.

The chain has TRBV5-1 and TRBJ2-5, with TRBD1 matching over 11 bases. The CDR3 runs 15 residues. With V trimmed by 4 bases and J by 2 bases, 4 bases remained unmatched. Germline CDR1 and CDR2: SGHRS and YFSETQ. The DNA for the CDR3 is TGCGCCAGCAGCGGGACAGGGGGTCTACAAGAGACCCAGTACTTC. Its protein product is CASSGTGGLQETQYF.

The chain carries TRBV11-2 and TRBJ2-1; no firm D call. The CDR3 has 13 residues. The germline gives CDR1 SGHAT, CDR2 FQNNGV. V was shortened by 0 bases and J by 12 bases, with 12 bases between the two germline ends. CDR3 DNA sequence: TGTGCCAGCAGCTTAGATTGGCGTGATGGGCAGTTCTTC. Its translation: CASSLDWRDGQFF.

The chain uses TRBV20-1 and TRBJ2-1, with 10 bases that match TRBD2. Losses at the gene ends were 4 bases for V and 1 base for J; bases not matched to a gene: 4. This CDR3 spans 15 amino acids. CDR1 and CDR2 (germline): DFQATT, SNEGSKA (reference sequence). The CDR3 loop is CSATSGSGSYNEQFF. CDR3 nucleotides: TGCAGTGCTACTAGCGGGAGTGGGTCCTACAATGAGCAGTTCTTC.

This chain connects TRBV6-2 or TRBV6-3 to TRBJ1-5; 7 nucleotides agree with TRBD1. Per germline, CDR1 MNHEY and CDR2 SVGEGT. CDR3 length equals 14 residues. Trimming took 6 bases from V and 6 from J; bases not matched to a gene: 8. The CDR3 loop is CASSRGQEGQPQHF. Written as DNA, the CDR3 is TGTGCCAGCAGCCGTGGACAGGAGGGTCAGCCCCAGCATTTT.

This chain links TRBV7-8 with TRBJ2-2, with a possible D match to TRBD1 (6 bases). Trimming stripped 8 bases from V and 5 bases from J, with 12 bases between. This CDR3 has 13 amino acids. The germline V gene encodes CDR1 SGHVS and CDR2 FQNEAQ. The DNA for the CDR3 is TGTGCCAGCGGGGGCAGGGGTACCGGGGAGCTGTTTTTT. This encodes CASGGRGTGELFF.

J is TRBJ2-7 and V is TRBV2, with TRBD1 matching over 7 bases. This CDR3 region has 13 residues. The germline CDR1 and CDR2 sequences are SNHLY and FYNNEI. Trimming removed 10 bases from V and 4 bases from J; junction bases left unmatched: 10. The CDR3 DNA is TGTGCCACTAAAGGGGGCGAGTTTTACGAGCAGTACTTC. Protein sequence: CATKGGEFYEQYF.

This clonotype has just a few counts. The rearrangement uses TRBV29-1 and TRBJ2-1; the D call may be TRBD1 or TRBD2 (5 bases each). The CDR3 runs to 14 residues. V was clipped by 3 bases and J by 4 bases, with 13 bases between them. Germline V CDR1 and CDR2: SQVTM, ANQGSEA. DNA of the CDR3: TGCAGCGTTGATTGGGGGACCCCGTACAATGAGCAGTTCTTC. The encoded protein is CSVDWGTPYNEQFF.

V usage is TRBV12-3 or TRBV12-4 and J usage is TRBJ2-1; TRBD2 aligns across 10 bases. CDR3 length equals 18 residues. The V gene end was trimmed by 6 bases and the J gene end by 4 bases; junction bases not matched to a gene: 15. CDR3 sequence reads: CASSHPLGVAGGYNEQFF. The CDR3, as DNA: TGTGCCAGCAGCCACCCGCTCGGAGTAGCGGGAGGTTACAATGAGCAGTTCTTC.

The rearrangement links TRBV20-1 to TRBJ2-7; D gene uncertain. The germline V gene encodes CDR1 DFQATT and CDR2 SNEGSKA (reference sequence). Trimming stripped 6 bases from V and 0 bases from J, with 18 bases between. The CDR3 has 15 residues. The CDR3 DNA follows: TGCAGTGCCTCCCGCGACGCAGGAAGCTCCTACGAGCAGTACTTC. Residues: CSASRDAGSSYEQYF.

V usage is TRBV12-3 or TRBV12-4 and J usage is TRBJ2-7, with unresolved D. V was cut by 7 bases and J by 6 bases, with 13 bases left in between. The CDR3 is 12 amino acids. CDR3 sequence (DNA): TGTGCCAGCACCGGGTCCGTGGCCGAGCAGTACTTC. Translating it yields CASTGSVAEQYF.